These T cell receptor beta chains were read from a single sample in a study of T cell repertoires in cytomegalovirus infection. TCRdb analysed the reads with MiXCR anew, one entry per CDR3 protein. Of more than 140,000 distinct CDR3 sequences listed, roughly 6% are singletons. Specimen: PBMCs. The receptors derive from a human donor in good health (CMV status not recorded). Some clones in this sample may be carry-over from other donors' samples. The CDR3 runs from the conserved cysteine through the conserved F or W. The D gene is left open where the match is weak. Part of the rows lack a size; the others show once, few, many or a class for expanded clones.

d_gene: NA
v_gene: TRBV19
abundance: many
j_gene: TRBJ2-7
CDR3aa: CASSFSGGSEQYF
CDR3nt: TGTGCCAGTAGTTTCAGTGGGGGAAGCGAGCAGTACTTC

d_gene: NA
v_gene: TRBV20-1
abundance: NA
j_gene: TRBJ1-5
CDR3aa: CSASEGAGSNQPQHF
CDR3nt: TGCAGTGCTAGCGAAGGGGCCGGGAGCAATCAGCCCCAGCATTTT

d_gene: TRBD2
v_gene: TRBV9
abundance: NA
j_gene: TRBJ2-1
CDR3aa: CASSVAGGIGLRSYNEQFF
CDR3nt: TGTGCCAGCAGCGTAGCGGGAGGGATAGGGTTGAGGTCCTACAATGAGCAGTTCTTC

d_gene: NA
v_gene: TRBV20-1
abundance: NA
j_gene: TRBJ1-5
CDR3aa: CSARSGYSNQPQHF
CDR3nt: TGCAGTGCTAGATCAGGGTATAGCAATCAGCCCCAGCATTTT

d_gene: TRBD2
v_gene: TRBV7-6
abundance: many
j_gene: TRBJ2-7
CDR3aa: CASSLGGGAYEQYF
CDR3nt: TGTGCCAGCAGCTTAGGCGGGGGAGCCTACGAGCAGTACTTC

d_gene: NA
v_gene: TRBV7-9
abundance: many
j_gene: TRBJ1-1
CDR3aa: CASSPGMRFQPLNTEAFF
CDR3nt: TGTGCCAGCAGCCCAGGGATGCGTTTCCAACCGCTGAACACTGAAGCTTTCTTT

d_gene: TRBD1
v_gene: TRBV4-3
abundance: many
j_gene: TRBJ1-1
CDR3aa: CASSQDPTGGPEAFF
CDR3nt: TGCGCCAGCAGCCAAGATCCGACAGGGGGGCCCGAAGCTTTCTTT

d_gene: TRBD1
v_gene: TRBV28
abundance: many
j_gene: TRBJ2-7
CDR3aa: CASEQGSGGEQYF
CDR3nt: TGTGCCAGTGAACAGGGCTCAGGGGGCGAGCAGTACTTC

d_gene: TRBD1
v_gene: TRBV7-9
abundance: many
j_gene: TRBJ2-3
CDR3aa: CASSLEGQPTDTQYF
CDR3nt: TGTGCCAGCAGCTTAGAGGGACAGCCGACAGATACGCAGTATTTT

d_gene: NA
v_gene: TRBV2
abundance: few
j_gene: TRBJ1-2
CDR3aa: CASSPVHYGYTF
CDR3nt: TGTGCCAGCAGTCCAGTCCACTATGGCTACACCTTC

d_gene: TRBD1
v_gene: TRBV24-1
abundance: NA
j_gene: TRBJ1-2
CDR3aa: CATSEPRGTGDYGYTF
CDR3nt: TGTGCCACCAGTGAGCCGAGGGGAACAGGGGACTATGGCTACACCTTC

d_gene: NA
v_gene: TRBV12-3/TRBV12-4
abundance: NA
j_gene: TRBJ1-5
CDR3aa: CASSLGRGGRSQPQHF
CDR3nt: TGTGCCAGCAGTTTAGGTAGGGGGGGGAGGAGTCAGCCCCAGCATTTT

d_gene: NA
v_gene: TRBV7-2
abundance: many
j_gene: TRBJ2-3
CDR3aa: CASSLYAGFVNLTDTQYF
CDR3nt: TGTGCCAGCAGCTTATACGCCGGATTCGTAAACCTCACAGATACGCAGTATTTT

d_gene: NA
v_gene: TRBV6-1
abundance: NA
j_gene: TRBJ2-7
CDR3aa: CASNSKGGSYEQYF
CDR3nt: TGTGCCAGCAACTCCAAGGGGGGCTCCTACGAGCAGTACTTC

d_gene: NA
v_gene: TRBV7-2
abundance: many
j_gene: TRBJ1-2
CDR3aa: CASSPRSGDYTF
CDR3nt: TGTGCCAGCAGCCCACGGTCGGGGGACTACACCTTC

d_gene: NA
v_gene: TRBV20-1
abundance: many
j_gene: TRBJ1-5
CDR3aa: CSAQSITGRVNQPQHF
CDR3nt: TGCAGTGCTCAGTCAATTACAGGGAGGGTCAATCAGCCCCAGCATTTT

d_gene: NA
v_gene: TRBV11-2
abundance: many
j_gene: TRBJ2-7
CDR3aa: CASSFLLRLGDSHTTYEQYF
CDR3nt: TGTGCCAGCAGCTTCCTCTTAAGGCTAGGCGACAGCCACACAACCTACGAGCAGTACTTC

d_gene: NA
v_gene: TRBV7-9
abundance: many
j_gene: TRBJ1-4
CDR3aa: CASRPPGGMKLFF
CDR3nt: TGTGCCAGCCGACCCCCCGGGGGGATGAAACTGTTTTTT

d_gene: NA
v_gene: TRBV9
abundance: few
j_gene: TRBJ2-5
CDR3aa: CASSVGLAETQYF
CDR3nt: TGTGCCAGCAGCGTAGGTCTAGCCGAGACCCAGTACTTC

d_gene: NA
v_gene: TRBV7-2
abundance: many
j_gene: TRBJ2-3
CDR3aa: CASSRDFPSTDTQYF
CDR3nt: TGTGCCAGCAGCCGGGACTTCCCCAGCACAGATACGCAGTATTTT

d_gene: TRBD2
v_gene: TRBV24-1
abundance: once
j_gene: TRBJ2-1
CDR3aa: CATAGGRDEQFF
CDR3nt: TGTGCCACCGCGGGGGGCCGGGATGAGCAGTTCTTC

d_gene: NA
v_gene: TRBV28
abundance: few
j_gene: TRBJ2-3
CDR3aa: CASSPALGTDTQYF
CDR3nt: TGTGCCAGCAGCCCAGCTCTTGGCACAGATACGCAGTATTTT

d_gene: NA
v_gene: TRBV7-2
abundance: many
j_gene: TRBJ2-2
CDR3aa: CASSSGPGPGELFF
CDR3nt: TGTGCCAGCAGCTCGGGCCCGGGCCCCGGGGAGCTGTTTTTT

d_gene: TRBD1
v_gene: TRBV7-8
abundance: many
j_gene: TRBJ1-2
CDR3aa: CASSLETGIYGYTF
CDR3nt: TGTGCCAGCAGCTTAGAGACAGGGATCTATGGCTACACCTTC

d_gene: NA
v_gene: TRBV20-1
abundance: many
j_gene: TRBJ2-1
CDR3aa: CSAGGGFNEQFF
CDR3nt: TGCAGTGCAGGAGGGGGCTTCAATGAGCAGTTCTTC

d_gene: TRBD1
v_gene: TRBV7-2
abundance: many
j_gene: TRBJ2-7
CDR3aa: CASSTDRYSYEQYF
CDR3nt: TGTGCCAGCAGCACGGACAGGTACTCCTACGAGCAGTACTTC

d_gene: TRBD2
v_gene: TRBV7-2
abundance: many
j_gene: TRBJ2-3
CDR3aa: CASSSRTSGGYGSRTDTQYF
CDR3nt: TGTGCCAGCAGCTCTAGGACTAGCGGGGGGTACGGCAGTCGCACAGATACGCAGTATTTT

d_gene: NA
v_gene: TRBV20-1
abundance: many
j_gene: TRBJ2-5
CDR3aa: CSAEHRGYKETQYF
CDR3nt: TGCAGTGCTGAGCATCGGGGATATAAAGAGACCCAGTACTTC

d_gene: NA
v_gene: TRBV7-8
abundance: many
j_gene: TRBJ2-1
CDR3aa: CASSFGGPYNEQFF
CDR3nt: TGTGCCAGCAGCTTTGGCGGCCCCTACAATGAGCAGTTCTTC

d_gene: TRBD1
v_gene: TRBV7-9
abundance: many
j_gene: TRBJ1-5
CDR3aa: CASSLAGTGAQPQHF
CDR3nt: TGTGCCAGCAGCTTGGCCGGGACAGGGGCTCAGCCCCAGCATTTT

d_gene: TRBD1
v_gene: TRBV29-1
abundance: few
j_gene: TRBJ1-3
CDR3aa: CSVRDRGSGNTIYF
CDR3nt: TGCAGCGTCCGGGACAGGGGCTCTGGAAACACCATATATTTT